This is a list of T cell receptor beta chains from one sample in a study of T cell responses to AZD1222 COVID-19 vaccine. The assay was immunoSEQ multiplex PCR, and TCRdb's table has in-frame clones only and misses some. The sample contains some 72,000 clones, 92% of which appear only once. This specimen consisted of peripheral blood, obtained on day 0 of MenACWY control vaccination. These receptors came from an adult in good health. CDR3s include the opening cysteine and the closing phenylalanine or tryptophan. Each record gives: D gene, J gene, V gene, clone size, CDR3 protein, CDR3 DNA. D genes are given only for firm matches. Clone size appears in some rows only: once, few, many, or a class for an expanded clone.

NA TRBJ2-2 TRBV10-3 NA CAISPTNQQTPNTGELFF TGTGCCATCAGTCCCACTAACCAACAGACACCGAACACCGGGGAGCTGTTTTTT
TRBD2 TRBJ2-5 TRBV7-2 NA CASSFGGGETQYF TGTGCCAGCAGCTTTGGGGGGGGAGAGACCCAGTACTTC
TRBD1 TRBJ1-5 TRBV27 NA CASSLTGGGSPQHF TGTGCCAGCAGTTTGACAGGGGGCGGTTCGCCCCAGCATTTT
TRBD2 TRBJ2-4 TRBV7-3 NA CASSLIAGEKNIQYF TGTGCCAGCAGCTTAATAGCGGGAGAGAAAAACATTCAGTACTTC
NA TRBJ2-2 TRBV5-1 NA CASIAEANTGELFF TGCGCCAGCATAGCGGAAGCGAACACCGGGGAGCTGTTTTTT
NA TRBJ1-2 TRBV28 NA CASSLLRGDGYTF TGTGCCAGCAGTTTATTGCGGGGGGATGGCTACACCTTC
NA TRBJ2-7 TRBV28 NA CASSSQGHEQYF TGTGCCAGCAGTTCACAGGGTCACGAGCAGTACTTC
TRBD2 TRBJ2-5 TRBV27 NA CASSLEPSGGETQYF TGTGCCAGCAGTTTGGAGCCTAGCGGGGGAGAGACCCAGTACTTC
TRBD1 TRBJ1-2 TRBV3-1/TRBV3-2 NA CASSQDRQGVNGYTF TGTGCCAGCAGCCAAGACCGACAGGGGGTGAATGGCTACACCTTC
NA TRBJ2-3 TRBV4-3 once CASSQDIYARSTDTQYF TGCGCCAGCAGCCAAGACATTTACGCCAGGAGCACAGATACGCAGTATTTT
NA TRBJ1-4 TRBV9 NA CASSVGQSNEKLFF TGTGCCAGCAGCGTAGGGCAGTCTAATGAAAAACTGTTTTTT
NA TRBJ1-2 TRBV18 NA CASSPGRNYGYTF TGTGCCAGCTCACCAGGGCGGAACTATGGCTACACCTTC
NA TRBJ2-1 TRBV12-3/TRBV12-4 few CASSLALFGEQFF TGTGCCAGCAGTTTAGCGCTATTCGGAGAGCAGTTCTTC
TRBD1 TRBJ2-1 TRBV7-2 NA CASSLSGGNEQFF TGTGCCAGCAGCTTATCAGGGGGCAATGAGCAGTTCTTC
NA TRBJ1-2 TRBV5-1 once CASSSESYGYTF TGCGCCAGCAGCTCTGAGAGCTATGGCTACACCTTC
NA TRBJ2-3 TRBV5-4 NA CASSLGTASTDTQYF TGTGCCAGCAGCTTGGGGACGGCTAGCACAGATACGCAGTATTTT
TRBD2 TRBJ2-7 TRBV7-2 NA CASSLVRGLAPNF TGTGCCAGCAGCTTAGTTCGAGGACTAGCTCCTAACTTC
NA TRBJ2-3 TRBV29-1 NA CSVASPSTDTQYF TGCAGCGTTGCGAGCCCTAGCACAGATACGCAGTATTTT
NA TRBJ1-5 TRBV5-8 NA CASSLGDFSNQPQHF TGTGCCAGCAGCTTGGGGGATTTTAGCAATCAGCCCCAGCATTTT
TRBD2 TRBJ2-2 TRBV4-3 NA CASSPGALAGRAGELFF TGCGCCAGCAGCCCTGGGGCCCTAGCGGGAAGAGCCGGGGAGCTGTTTTTT
NA TRBJ1-5 TRBV19 once CASSKAHNQPQHF TGTGCCAGTAGTAAGGCACACAATCAGCCCCAGCATTTT
TRBD1 TRBJ1-1 TRBV7-2 NA CASSSGTVPTEAFF TGTGCCAGCAGCTCAGGGACAGTCCCCACTGAAGCTTTCTTT
NA TRBJ2-3 TRBV18 NA CASSPIAVSTDTQYF TGTGCCAGCTCACCAATAGCGGTGAGCACAGATACGCAGTATTTT
NA TRBJ1-4 TRBV7-2 NA CASSLVSATNEKLFF TGTGCCAGCAGCTTAGTTAGCGCAACTAATGAAAAACTGTTTTTT
NA TRBJ2-1 TRBV6-5 NA CASSYSPGGGFVEQFF TGTGCCAGCAGTTACTCGCCTGGAGGGGGTTTCGTTGAGCAGTTCTTC
NA TRBJ1-2 TRBV19 NA CASLFRVGIDGYTF TGTGCCAGCCTCTTCCGGGTAGGGATTGATGGCTACACCTTC
NA TRBJ1-5 TRBV5-1 NA CASSDGSGNQPQHF TGCGCCAGCAGCGACGGGAGTGGCAATCAGCCCCAGCATTTT
NA TRBJ1-1 TRBV4-3 NA CASSLNHGGAFF TGCGCCAGCAGCCTCAATCATGGGGGCGCTTTCTTT
TRBD1 TRBJ1-1 TRBV2 few CASSIGGRSTEAFF TGTGCCAGCAGTATAGGGGGCCGAAGCACTGAAGCTTTCTTT
TRBD1 TRBJ2-2 TRBV5-6 NA CASSLVMTGGTGELFF TGTGCCAGCAGCTTGGTGATGACAGGGGGTACCGGGGAGCTGTTTTTT
NA TRBJ2-3 TRBV11-2 NA CASSLGGGTDTQYF TGTGCCAGCAGTCTAGGGGGGGGCACTGATACGCAGTATTTT
TRBD1 TRBJ2-1 TRBV4-3 NA CASSQYETGGDEQFF TGCGCCAGCAGCCAGTATGAGACAGGGGGCGATGAGCAGTTCTTC
TRBD1 TRBJ2-2 TRBV28 NA CASRTGGTGELFF TGTGCCAGCAGAACAGGGGGTACCGGGGAGCTGTTTTTT
NA TRBJ1-1 TRBV12-3/TRBV12-4 NA CASSFTGNTEAFF TGTGCCAGCAGTTTCACAGGGAACACTGAAGCTTTCTTT
NA TRBJ1-2 TRBV28 NA CASTRGGTYGYTF TGTGCCAGCACCCGGGGGGGAACCTATGGCTACACCTTC
NA TRBJ2-5 TRBV12-3/TRBV12-4 NA CASSPQIQETQYF TGTGCCAGCAGCCCCCAGATCCAAGAGACCCAGTACTTC
NA TRBJ1-2 TRBV28 once CASSGPRWGGGYGYTF TGTGCCAGCAGTGGCCCCCGATGGGGGGGAGGCTATGGCTACACCTTC
TRBD2 TRBJ2-3 TRBV25-1 NA CASRGTSGGPTDTQYF TGTGCCAGCAGGGGGACTAGCGGGGGCCCGACAGATACGCAGTATTTT
TRBD2 TRBJ2-5 TRBV7-8 NA CASSSGFRGVGEETQYF TGTGCCAGCAGCTCGGGGTTCCGGGGGGTAGGTGAAGAGACCCAGTACTTC